These T cell receptor beta chains were read from a single sample in a study of immune evolution from preneoplasia to lung adenocarcinoma. Produced via immunoSEQ multiplex PCR; TCRdb's table is partial and in-frame only. The repertoire holds 9,000 to 10,000 clones, with approximately 90% as singletons. Sequencing was performed on FFPE invasive lung adenocarcinoma tissue. The origin of the receptors is a person between 70 and 80 years old with invasive lung adenocarcinoma. Some clones in this sample may be carry-over from other donors' samples. The CDR3 runs from the conserved cysteine through the conserved F or W. D genes are given only for firm matches. Only some rows state a clone size, as once, few, many or a class for expanded clones.

abundance	len	d_gene	v_gene	j_gene	CDR3nt	CDR3aa
.	13	.	TRBV7-2	TRBJ2-7	TGTGCCAGCAGCGAACGACACTTCTACGAGCAGTACTTC	CASSERHFYEQYF
.	13	TRBD1	TRBV28	TRBJ1-2	TGTGCCAGCACCGATCGGCAGGGGGGCGGCTACACCTTC	CASTDRQGGGYTF
.	15	.	TRBV7-2	TRBJ2-7	TGTGCCAGCAGCTTCGCCACGGGAGTCGGAATCGAGCAGTACTTC	CASSFATGVGIEQYF
.	16	TRBD1	TRBV29-1	TRBJ2-6	TGCAGCGTTGACACAGGGGCGGGCTCTGGGGCCAACGTCCTGACTTTC	CSVDTGAGSGANVLTF
.	14	.	TRBV6-5	TRBJ1-3	TGTGCCAGCAGAGACAGTTTCTCTGGAAACACCATATATTTT	CASRDSFSGNTIYF
.	15	TRBD2	TRBV9	TRBJ2-3	TGTGCCAGCAGCTCAAGACTAGCAGTCACAGATACGCAGTATTTT	CASSSRLAVTDTQYF
.	13	.	TRBV5-1	TRBJ2-7	TGCGCCAGCAGCTTGGGACAGCTCTACGAGCAGTACTTC	CASSLGQLYEQYF
.	13	.	TRBV30	TRBJ2-6	TGTGCCTGGAGTGTACGGCGGCGGAACGTCCTGACTTTC	CAWSVRRRNVLTF
once	11	.	TRBV27	TRBJ1-4	TGTGCCAGCAGGGATAATGAAAAACTGTTTTTT	CASRDNEKLFF
.	18	TRBD2	TRBV11-2	TRBJ2-5	TGTGCCAGCAGCTCCGGACTAGCGGGAGGGGAACCACAAGAGACCCAGTACTTC	CASSSGLAGGEPQETQYF
.	15	TRBD1	TRBV7-8	TRBJ1-5	TGTGCCAGCAGCCTCCGACAGGGAGCGAATCAGCCCCAGCATTTT	CASSLRQGANQPQHF
.	13	.	TRBV28	TRBJ1-5	TGTGCCAACGCGGCCTCTCGGAATCAGCCCCAGCATTTT	CANAASRNQPQHF
.	11	.	TRBV29-1	TRBJ2-2	TGCAGCGTTCTCAGGACCGGGGAGCTGTTTTTT	CSVLRTGELFF
.	14	TRBD2	TRBV30	TRBJ2-1	TGTGCCTGGAGTCCTGGAATTGGGGGGGTTGAGCAGTTCTTC	CAWSPGIGGVEQFF
.	15	.	TRBV11-2	TRBJ2-7	TGTGCCAGCAGCTTAGATCGGCAGGGGTTTTACGAGCAGTACTTC	CASSLDRQGFYEQYF
.	14	TRBD1	TRBV29-1	TRBJ1-2	TGCAGCGTCCCTGGGACAGCAAATAACTATGGCTACACCTTC	CSVPGTANNYGYTF
.	14	.	TRBV9	TRBJ2-1	TGTGCCAGCAGCGTAGAGGGAGCCTACAATGAGCAGTTCTTC	CASSVEGAYNEQFF
.	14	.	TRBV2	TRBJ2-7	TGTGCCAGCATTACAGACTGGAGCTCCTACGAGCAGTACTTC	CASITDWSSYEQYF